These 20 T cell receptor beta chains share one sample of origin, sequenced in a study of blood T cell repertoires in COVID-19. The method was immunoSEQ multiplex PCR; TCRdb's version includes in-frame clones alone and lacks a portion of them. The sample yields hundreds of thousands of clones, around four fifths seen once. Sample: PBMCs or T cells enriched from blood (not recorded which). The receptors shown here come from a man aged 30-40 years with acute COVID-19.

V and J are TRBV10-3 and TRBJ1-6, with D possibly being TRBD1 (5 bases). In germline, CDR1 is ENHRY, CDR2 SYGVKD. V lost 2 bases and J lost 10, with 12 bases in between. CDR3 length equals 14 residues. The CDR3 DNA reads TGTGCCATCAGTGAGGCCGGGGGAGAATCACCCCTCCACTTT. Its translation: CAISEAGGESPLHF.

V is TRBV11-2 and J is TRBJ1-4; D ambiguous. This CDR3 spans 15 amino acids. Trimming stripped 5 bases from V and 7 bases from J, with 17 bases between. Germline CDR1 and CDR2: SGHAT and FQNNGV. The CDR3 reads CASSVGRLVREKLFF. CDR3 coding DNA: TGTGCCAGCAGCGTCGGAAGACTGGTCCGTGAAAAACTGTTTTTT.

The chain employs TRBV24-1 and TRBJ2-1, with D unclear. CDR3 size: 12 residues. Germline CDR1 and CDR2: KGHDR and SFDVKD. V was trimmed by 1 base and J by 5 bases, leaving 2 bases between them. This CDR3 reads CATSDFNNEQFF. CDR3 coding DNA: TGTGCCACCAGTGATTTCAACAATGAGCAGTTCTTC.

This clone was seen only once. The chain recombines TRBV28 with TRBJ2-7; D perhaps matches TRBD1 (5 bases). V lost 6 bases and J lost 3, with 18 bases in between. This CDR3 is 15 amino acids long. Germline lookup yields CDR1 MDHEN and CDR2 SYDVKM. The CDR3 spells CASRGRAGPYYEQYV. The CDR3 bases are TGTGCCAGCAGGGGTCGGGCAGGGCCTTACTACGAGCAGTACGTC.

This clone turned up a few times. The V and J genes are TRBV10-3 and TRBJ2-1; a weak D match, TRBD2 (6 bases). CDR3 length: 11 amino acids. V lost 4 bases and J 8 bases, leaving 6 bases between the germline ends. Germline assignment: CDR1 ENHRY and CDR2 SYGVKD. The CDR3 loop is CAISGGDEQFF. The CDR3 DNA reads as TGTGCCATCAGTGGGGGGGATGAGCAGTTCTTC.

J is TRBJ2-2 and V is TRBV6-1, with D possibly being TRBD2 (6 bases). The germline gives CDR1 MNHNS, CDR2 SASEGT. This CDR3 contains 16 residues. V shed 2 bases and J shed 2 bases, with 12 bases lying between them. CDR3 coding DNA: TGTGCCAGCAGTGAACAGTTAGCGGAAAACACCGGGGAGCTGTTTTTT. The encoded protein is CASSEQLAENTGELFF.

CDR3 in DNA: TGTGCCAGCAGTCTACAGGTATACACAGATACGCAGTATTTT. This gives the protein CASSLQVYTDTQYF. This rearrangement joins TRBV6-5 to TRBJ2-3; possibly TRBD1 for D (5 bases). The length of the CDR3 is 14 residues. Trimming left V 5 bases short and J 2 bases short, with 11 bases between. Germline V CDR1 and CDR2: MNHEY, SVGAGI.

The genes are TRBV18 and TRBJ2-6, with 9 bases aligning to TRBD1. V was clipped by 1 base and J by 2 bases; unmatched bases: 6. The CDR3 is 18 residues long. Germline V gene data show CDR1 as KGHSH and CDR2 as LQKENI. The CDR3 nucleotides read TGTGCCAGCTCACCACTATCGGGACAGGGAGCTGGGGCCAACGTCCTGACTTTC. The encoded protein is CASSPLSGQGAGANVLTF.

The chain combines TRBV19 with TRBJ1-4, with a tentative D call TRBD1 (6 bases). The CDR3 is 16 residues long. Germline values: CDR1 LNHDA, CDR2 SQIVND (reference sequence). Trimming took off 7 bases at V and 0 bases at J, with 15 bases between the two ends. The CDR3 loop is CASTPSTGPTNEKLFF. The DNA of the CDR3 is TGTGCCAGTACCCCATCGACAGGACCAACTAATGAAAAACTGTTTTTT. The full variable domain, rest sourced from reference TRBV19 and TRBJ1-4, is DGGITQSPKYLFRKEGQNVTLSCEQNLNHDAMYWYRQDPGQGLRLIYYSQIVNDFQKGDIAEGYSVSREKKESFPLTVTSAQKNPTAFYLCASTPSTGPTNEKLFFGSGTQLSVL.

V and J are TRBV4-3 and TRBJ2-3; 7 bases align to TRBD2. Trimming took 3 bases from V and 4 from J; bases not matched to a gene: 4. Germline V lookup: CDR1 LGHNA, CDR2 YSLEER. This CDR3 comprises 14 residues. CDR3 amino acids: CASSQSGMADTQYF. The CDR3 nucleotides are TGCGCCAGCAGCCAGAGCGGGATGGCAGATACGCAGTATTTT.

Details on this clone: The junction departs from the called germline gene at one end, perhaps through a read error. The chain carries TRBV5-1 and TRBJ1-6, with 7 bases that match TRBD1. CDR1 is SGHRS, CDR2 YFSETQ, per germline. This CDR3 contains 17 residues. DNA of the CDR3: TGTGCCAGCGCTTCGGGACAGCAGAGCTCCTATAATTCACCCCTCCACTTT. As protein: CASASGQQSSYNSPLHF. Based on the CDR3 plus reference TRBV5-1 and TRBJ1-6, the full variable domain is KAGVTQTPRYLIKTRGQQVTLSCSPISGHRSVSWYQQTPGQGLQFLFEYFSETQRNKGNFPGRFSGRQFSNSRSEMNVSTLELGDSALYLCASASGQQSSYNSPLHFGNGTRLTVT.

CDR3 coding DNA: TGTGCCAGCAGCTCATCAACGAACACCGGGGAGCTGTTTTTT. It codes for CASSSSTNTGELFF. V and J are TRBV7-9 and TRBJ2-2, with D hard to call. V gave up 4 bases and J gave up 0 bases, with 6 bases separating them. Looked up from germline, CDR1 is SEHNR and CDR2 is FQNEAQ (reference sequence). This CDR3 comprises 14 residues.

This chain joins TRBV7-3 and TRBJ1-4, with D possibly TRBD1 on 5 matching bases. The CDR3 totals 13 residues. Germline CDR1 and CDR2: SGHTA and FQGTGA. V was clipped by 3 bases and J by 10 bases, with 12 bases between them. CDR3 residues: CASSLPGLRKLFF. CDR3 coding DNA: TGTGCCAGCAGCTTGCCGGGACTCCGAAAACTGTTTTTT.

The V gene is TRBV14, the J gene TRBJ1-1; no definite D call. This CDR3 is 14 amino acids long. Trimming pared 1 base from V and 6 bases from J, leaving 12 bases between. The germline V gene has CDR1 SGHDN and CDR2 FVKESK. Written as DNA, the CDR3 is TGTGCCAGCAGCCAAGTTAACGGTAAAGCTGAAGCTTTCTTT. Translated, it gives CASSQVNGKAEAFF.

V and J are TRBV28 and TRBJ2-1, with 7 bases that match TRBD1. There are 13 residues in the CDR3. V was clipped by 8 bases and J by 7 bases; unmatched bases: 8. Germline CDR1 MDHEN, CDR2 SYDVKM. The CDR3 sequence is CASWGQRKNEQFF. The CDR3 nucleotides read TGTGCCAGCTGGGGACAGCGTAAAAATGAGCAGTTCTTC.

For this clone: The junction and the germline gene differ at one end; a read error may be behind it. V gene TRBV5-1 combines with J gene TRBJ1-2; D possibly corresponds to TRBD1 (5 bases). The germline V gene has CDR1 SGHRS and CDR2 YFSETQ. This CDR3 is built from 14 residues. The DNA for the CDR3 is TGTGCCAGCAGCTTGTTGGAGGGGTTGGATGGCTACACCTTC. It translates to CASSLLEGLDGYTF.

This chain joins TRBV7-3 and TRBJ1-6; maybe TRBD1 (6 bases). Trimming stripped 4 bases from V and 0 bases from J, with 13 bases between. CDR3 size: 17 residues. Germline V lookup: CDR1 SGHTA, CDR2 FQGTGA. The CDR3: CASSSSGGASYNSPLHF. Written as DNA, the CDR3 is TGTGCCAGCAGCTCCAGCGGGGGGGCCTCCTATAATTCACCCCTCCACTTT. The whole variable domain, filled in from reference TRBV7-3 and TRBJ1-6, reads GAGVSQTPSNKVTEKGKYVELRCDPISGHTALYWYRQSLGQGPEFLIYFQGTGAADDSGLPNDRFFAVRPEGSVSTLKIQRTERGDSAVYLCASSSSGGASYNSPLHFGNGTRLTVT.

The CDR3 loop is CATRKGANEKLFF. The CDR3 DNA sequence: TGTGCCACGCGAAAGGGGGCTAATGAAAAACTGTTTTTT. The V and J genes are TRBV28 and TRBJ1-4; perhaps TRBD1 as D (6 bases). This CDR3 region has 13 residues. The V end lost 10 bases, the J end lost 3 bases, and 12 bases lay between the germline ends. Germline-derived CDR1 and CDR2 are MDHEN and SYDVKM.

This clone was seen a single time. The chain combines TRBV7-9 with TRBJ1-4, with D hard to call. Trimming took 5 bases from V and 0 from J, leaving 16 bases between them. The germline V gene has CDR1 SEHNR and CDR2 FQNEAQ (reference sequence). The CDR3 sequence is 17 residues long. The CDR3 loop reads CASSIEPRYATNEKLFF. The CDR3 DNA reads as TGTGCCAGCAGCATAGAACCGCGTTATGCAACTAATGAAAAACTGTTTTTT.

V usage is TRBV6-5 and J usage is TRBJ1-1; 9 bases line up with TRBD1. The CDR3 extends over 13 amino acids. The germline CDR1 and CDR2 sequences are MNHEY and SVGAGI. J lost 2 bases, V lost 8 bases, and 3 bases had no gene match. DNA for the CDR3: TGTGCCAGCCTAACAGGGGGCAACACTGAAGCTTTCTTT. Translated, it gives CASLTGGNTEAFF.